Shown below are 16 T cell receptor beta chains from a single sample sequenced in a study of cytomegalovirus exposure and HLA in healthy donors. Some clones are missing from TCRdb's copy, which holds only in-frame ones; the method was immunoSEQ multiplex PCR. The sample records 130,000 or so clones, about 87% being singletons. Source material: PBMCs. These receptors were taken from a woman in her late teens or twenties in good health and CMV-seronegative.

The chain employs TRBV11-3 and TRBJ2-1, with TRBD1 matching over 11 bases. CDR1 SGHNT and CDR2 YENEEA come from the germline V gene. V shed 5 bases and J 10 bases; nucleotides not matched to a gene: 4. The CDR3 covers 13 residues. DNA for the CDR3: TGTGCCAGCAGCCCTAGGACAGGGGGCGAGCAGTTCTTC. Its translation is CASSPRTGGEQFF.

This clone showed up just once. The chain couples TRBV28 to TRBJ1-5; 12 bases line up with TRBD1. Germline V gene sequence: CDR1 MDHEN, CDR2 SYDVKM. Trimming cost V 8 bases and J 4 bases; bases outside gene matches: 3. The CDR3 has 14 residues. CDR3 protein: CASGTGGLNQPQHF. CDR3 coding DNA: TGTGCCAGCGGGACAGGGGGCTTGAATCAGCCCCAGCATTTT. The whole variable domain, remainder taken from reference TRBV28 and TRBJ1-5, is DVKVTQSSRYLVKRTGEKVFLECVQDMDHENMFWYRQDPGLGLRLIYFSYDVKMKEKGDIPEGYSVSREKKERFSLILESASTNQTSMYLCASGTGGLNQPQHFGDGTRLSIL.

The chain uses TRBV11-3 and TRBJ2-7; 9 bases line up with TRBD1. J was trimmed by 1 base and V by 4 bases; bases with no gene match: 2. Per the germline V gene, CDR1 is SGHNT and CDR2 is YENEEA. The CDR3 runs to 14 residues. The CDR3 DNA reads TGTGCCAGCAGCTCCGGGACAGGGTCCTACGAGCAGTACTTC. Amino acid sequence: CASSSGTGSYEQYF.

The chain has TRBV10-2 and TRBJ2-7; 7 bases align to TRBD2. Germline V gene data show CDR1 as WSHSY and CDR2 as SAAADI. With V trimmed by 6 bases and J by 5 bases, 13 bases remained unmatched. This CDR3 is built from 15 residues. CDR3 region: CASRDDQRDGHEQYF. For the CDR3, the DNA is TGCGCCAGCAGGGATGACCAGCGGGACGGTCACGAGCAGTACTTC.

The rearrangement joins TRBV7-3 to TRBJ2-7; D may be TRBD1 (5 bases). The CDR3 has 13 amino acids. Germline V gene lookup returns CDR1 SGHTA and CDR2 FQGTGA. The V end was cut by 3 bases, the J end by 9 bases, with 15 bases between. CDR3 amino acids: CASSLTEQSRQYF. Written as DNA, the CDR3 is TGTGCCAGCAGCTTGACAGAACAATCGCGGCAGTACTTC.

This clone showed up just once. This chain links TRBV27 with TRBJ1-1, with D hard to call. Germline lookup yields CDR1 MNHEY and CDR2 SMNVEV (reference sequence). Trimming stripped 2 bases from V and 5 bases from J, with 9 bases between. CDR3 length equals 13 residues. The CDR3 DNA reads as TGTGCCAGCAGTTTAATGGGGAGGACTGAAGCTTTCTTT. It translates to CASSLMGRTEAFF.

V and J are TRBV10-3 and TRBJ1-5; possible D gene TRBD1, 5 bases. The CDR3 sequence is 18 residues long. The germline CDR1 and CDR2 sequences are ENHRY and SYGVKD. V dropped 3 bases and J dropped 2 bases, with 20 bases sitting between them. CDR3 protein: CAISDRDFVIGRNQPQHF. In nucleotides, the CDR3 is TGTGCCATCAGTGACAGGGATTTTGTGATCGGACGCAATCAGCCCCAGCATTTT.

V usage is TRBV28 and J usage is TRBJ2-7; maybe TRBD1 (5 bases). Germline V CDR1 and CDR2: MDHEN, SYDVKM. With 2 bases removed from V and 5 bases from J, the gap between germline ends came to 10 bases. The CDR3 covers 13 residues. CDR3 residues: CASSLSLGHEQYF. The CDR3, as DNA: TGTGCCAGCAGTTTAAGTCTGGGGCACGAGCAGTACTTC.

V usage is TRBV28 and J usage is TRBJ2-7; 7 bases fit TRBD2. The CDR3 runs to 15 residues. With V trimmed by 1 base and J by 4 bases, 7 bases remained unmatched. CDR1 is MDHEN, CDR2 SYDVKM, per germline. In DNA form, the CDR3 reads TGTGCCAGCAGTTTATTAGGGCGGGAGTCGTACGAGCAGTACTTC. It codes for CASSLLGRESYEQYF. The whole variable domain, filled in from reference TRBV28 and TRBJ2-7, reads DVKVTQSSRYLVKRTGEKVFLECVQDMDHENMFWYRQDPGLGLRLIYFSYDVKMKEKGDIPEGYSVSREKKERFSLILESASTNQTSMYLCASSLLGRESYEQYFGPGTRLTVT.

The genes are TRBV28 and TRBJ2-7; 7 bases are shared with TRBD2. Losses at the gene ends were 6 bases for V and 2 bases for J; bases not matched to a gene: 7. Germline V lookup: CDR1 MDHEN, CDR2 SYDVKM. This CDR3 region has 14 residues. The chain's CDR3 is CASRPQAGTYEQYF. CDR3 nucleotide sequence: TGTGCCAGCAGACCTCAAGCGGGGACCTACGAGCAGTACTTC.

CDR3 residues: CASSPYPGQGAGYTF. The CDR3 region has the DNA TGTGCCAGCAGTCCATACCCGGGACAGGGGGCGGGCTACACCTTC. The V call is TRBV6-1, the J call TRBJ1-2; TRBD1 agrees at 12 bases. Germline CDR1 is MNHNS and CDR2 is SASEGT. CDR3 length: 15 residues. The trim removed 5 bases at V and 8 bases at J, leaving 9 bases unmatched.

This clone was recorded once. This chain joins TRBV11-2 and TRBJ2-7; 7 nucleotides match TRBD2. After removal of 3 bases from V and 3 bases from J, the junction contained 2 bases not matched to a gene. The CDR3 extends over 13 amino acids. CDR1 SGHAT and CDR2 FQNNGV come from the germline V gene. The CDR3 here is CASSLWGGYEQYF. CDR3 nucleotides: TGTGCCAGCAGCTTGTGGGGGGGCTACGAGCAGTACTTC.

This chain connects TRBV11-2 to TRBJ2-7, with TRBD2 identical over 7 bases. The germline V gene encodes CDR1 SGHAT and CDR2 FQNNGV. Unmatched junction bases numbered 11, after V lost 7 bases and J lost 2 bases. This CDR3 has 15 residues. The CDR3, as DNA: TGTGCCAGCACCCCGGGGTTGCGGGAGACCTACGAGCAGTACTTC. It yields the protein CASTPGLRETYEQYF.

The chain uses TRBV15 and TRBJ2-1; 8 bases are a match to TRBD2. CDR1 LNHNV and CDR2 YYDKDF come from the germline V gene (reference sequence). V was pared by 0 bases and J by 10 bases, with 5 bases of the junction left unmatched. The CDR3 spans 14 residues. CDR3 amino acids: CATSRDSVAGEQFF. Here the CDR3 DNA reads TGTGCCACCAGCAGAGATTCAGTAGCGGGAGAGCAGTTCTTC.

The CDR3 nucleotides read TGTGCCAGTAGTATGGGACAGGGATCGGGTCATTCACCCCTCCACTTT. Amino acids: CASSMGQGSGHSPLHF. The chain has TRBV19 and TRBJ1-6; 9 positions match TRBD1. Germline loops: CDR1 LNHDA, CDR2 SQIVND (reference sequence). This CDR3 comprises 16 residues. Unmatched junction bases numbered 8, after V lost 3 bases and J lost 8 bases.

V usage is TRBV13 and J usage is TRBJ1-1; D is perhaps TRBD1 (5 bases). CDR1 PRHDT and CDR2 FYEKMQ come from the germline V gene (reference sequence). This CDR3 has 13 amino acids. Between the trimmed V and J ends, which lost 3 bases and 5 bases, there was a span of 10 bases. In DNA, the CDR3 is TGTGCCAGCAGCTTGGAGGGGCAGACTGAAGCTTTCTTT. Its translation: CASSLEGQTEAFF.